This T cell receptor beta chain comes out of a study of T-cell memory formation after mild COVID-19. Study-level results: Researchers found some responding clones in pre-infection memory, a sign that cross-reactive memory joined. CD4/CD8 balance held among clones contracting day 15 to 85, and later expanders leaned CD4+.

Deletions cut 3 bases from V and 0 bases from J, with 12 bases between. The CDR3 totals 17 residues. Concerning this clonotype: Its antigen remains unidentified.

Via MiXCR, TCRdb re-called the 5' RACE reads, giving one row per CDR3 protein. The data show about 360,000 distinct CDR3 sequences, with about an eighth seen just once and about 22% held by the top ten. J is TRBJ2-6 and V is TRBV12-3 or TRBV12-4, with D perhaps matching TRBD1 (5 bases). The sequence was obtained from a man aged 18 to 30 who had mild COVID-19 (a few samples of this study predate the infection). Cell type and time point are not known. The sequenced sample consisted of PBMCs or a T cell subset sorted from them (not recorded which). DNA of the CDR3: TGTGCCAGCAGTTTTATGGTAGGGGTCTCTGGGGCCAACGTCCTGACTTTC. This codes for CASSFMVGVSGANVLTF.